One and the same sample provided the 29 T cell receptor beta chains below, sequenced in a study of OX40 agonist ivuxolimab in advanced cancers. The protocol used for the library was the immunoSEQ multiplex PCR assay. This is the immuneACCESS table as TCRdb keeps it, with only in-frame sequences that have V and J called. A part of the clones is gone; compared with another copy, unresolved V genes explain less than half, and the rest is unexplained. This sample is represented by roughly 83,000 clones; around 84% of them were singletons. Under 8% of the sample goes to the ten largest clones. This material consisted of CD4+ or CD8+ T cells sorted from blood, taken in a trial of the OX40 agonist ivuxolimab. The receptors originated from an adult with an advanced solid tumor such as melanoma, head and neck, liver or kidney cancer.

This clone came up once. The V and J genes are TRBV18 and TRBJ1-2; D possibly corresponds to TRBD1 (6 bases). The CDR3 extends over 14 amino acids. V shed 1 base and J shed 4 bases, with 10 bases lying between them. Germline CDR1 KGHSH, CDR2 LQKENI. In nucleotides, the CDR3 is TGTGCCAGCTCACCACTTGAGGGGGTCTATGGCTACACCTTC. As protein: CASSPLEGVYGYTF.

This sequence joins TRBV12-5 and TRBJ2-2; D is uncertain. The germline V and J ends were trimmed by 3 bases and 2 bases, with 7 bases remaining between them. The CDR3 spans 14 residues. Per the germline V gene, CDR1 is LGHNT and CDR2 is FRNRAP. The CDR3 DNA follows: TGTGCTAGTGGTTTATTACCTAACACCGGGGAGCTGTTTTTT. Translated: CASGLLPNTGELFF.

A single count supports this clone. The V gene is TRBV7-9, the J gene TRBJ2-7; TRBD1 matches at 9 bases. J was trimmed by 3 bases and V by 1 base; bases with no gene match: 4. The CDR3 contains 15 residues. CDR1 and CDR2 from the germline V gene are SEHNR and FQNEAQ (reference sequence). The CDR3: CASSLVGQGDYEQYF. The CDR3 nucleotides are TGTGCCAGCAGCTTAGTGGGACAGGGTGACTACGAGCAGTACTTC.

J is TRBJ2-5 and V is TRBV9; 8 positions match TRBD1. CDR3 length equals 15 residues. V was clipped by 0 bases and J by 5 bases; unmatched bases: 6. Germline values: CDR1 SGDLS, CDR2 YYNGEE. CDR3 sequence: CASSVVPGGLETQYF. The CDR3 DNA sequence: TGTGCCAGCAGCGTAGTCCCAGGGGGCCTGGAGACCCAGTACTTC.

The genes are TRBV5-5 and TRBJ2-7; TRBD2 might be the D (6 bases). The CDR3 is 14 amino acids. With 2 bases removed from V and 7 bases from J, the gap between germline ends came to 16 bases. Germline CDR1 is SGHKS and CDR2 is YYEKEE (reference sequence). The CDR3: CASSFLDGGIEQYF. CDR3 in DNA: TGTGCCAGCAGCTTCTTAGACGGGGGTATAGAGCAGTACTTC.

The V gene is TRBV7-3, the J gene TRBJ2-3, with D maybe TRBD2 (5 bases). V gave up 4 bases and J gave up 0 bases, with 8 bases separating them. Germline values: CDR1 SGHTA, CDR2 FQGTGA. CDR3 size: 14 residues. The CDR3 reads CASSSPSSTDTQYF. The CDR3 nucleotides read TGTGCCAGCAGCTCTCCTAGCAGCACAGATACGCAGTATTTT.

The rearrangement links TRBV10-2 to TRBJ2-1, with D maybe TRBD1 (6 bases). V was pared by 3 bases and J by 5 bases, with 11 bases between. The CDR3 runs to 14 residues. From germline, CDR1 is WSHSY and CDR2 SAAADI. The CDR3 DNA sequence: TGCGCCAGCAGTGATTGGACAGACGACAATGAGCAGTTCTTC. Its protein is CASSDWTDDNEQFF.

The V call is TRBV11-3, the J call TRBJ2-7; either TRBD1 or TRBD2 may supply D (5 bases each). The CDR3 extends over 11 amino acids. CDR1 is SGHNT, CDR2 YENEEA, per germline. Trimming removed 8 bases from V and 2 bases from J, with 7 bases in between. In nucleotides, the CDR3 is TGTGCCAGCGGGACCCCCTACGAGCAGTACTTC. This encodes CASGTPYEQYF.

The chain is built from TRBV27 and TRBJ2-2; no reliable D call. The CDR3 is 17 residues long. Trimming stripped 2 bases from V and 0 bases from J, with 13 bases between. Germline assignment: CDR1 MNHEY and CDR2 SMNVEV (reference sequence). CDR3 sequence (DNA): TGTGCCAGCAGTTTAACCTACAGATCGCCGAACACCGGGGAGCTGTTTTTT. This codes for CASSLTYRSPNTGELFF.

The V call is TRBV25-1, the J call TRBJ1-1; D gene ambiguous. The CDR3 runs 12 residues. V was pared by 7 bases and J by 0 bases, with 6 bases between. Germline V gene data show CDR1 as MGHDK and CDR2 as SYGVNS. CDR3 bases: TGTGCCAGCAAGGGCTTGAACACTGAAGCTTTCTTT. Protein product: CASKGLNTEAFF.

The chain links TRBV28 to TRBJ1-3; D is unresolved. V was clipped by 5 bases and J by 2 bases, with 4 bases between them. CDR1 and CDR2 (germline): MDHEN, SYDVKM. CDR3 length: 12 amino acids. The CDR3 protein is CASSVPGNTIYF. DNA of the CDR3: TGTGCCAGCAGTGTCCCTGGAAACACCATATATTTT. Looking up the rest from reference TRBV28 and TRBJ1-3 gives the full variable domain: DVKVTQSSRYLVKRTGEKVFLECVQDMDHENMFWYRQDPGLGLRLIYFSYDVKMKEKGDIPEGYSVSREKKERFSLILESASTNQTSMYLCASSVPGNTIYFGEGSWLTVV.

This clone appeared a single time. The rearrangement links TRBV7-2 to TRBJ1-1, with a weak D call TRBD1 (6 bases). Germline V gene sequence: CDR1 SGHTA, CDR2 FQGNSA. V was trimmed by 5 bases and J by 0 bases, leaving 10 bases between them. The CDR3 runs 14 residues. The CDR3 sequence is CASSVGGMNTEAFF. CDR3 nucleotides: TGTGCCAGCAGCGTAGGGGGTATGAACACTGAAGCTTTCTTT.

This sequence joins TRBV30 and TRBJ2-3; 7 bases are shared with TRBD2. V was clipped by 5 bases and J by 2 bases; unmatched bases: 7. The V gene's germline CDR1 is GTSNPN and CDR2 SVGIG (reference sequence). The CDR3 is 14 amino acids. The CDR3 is CAWGEGVNTDTQYF. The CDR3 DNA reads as TGTGCCTGGGGGGAGGGAGTAAACACAGATACGCAGTATTTT.

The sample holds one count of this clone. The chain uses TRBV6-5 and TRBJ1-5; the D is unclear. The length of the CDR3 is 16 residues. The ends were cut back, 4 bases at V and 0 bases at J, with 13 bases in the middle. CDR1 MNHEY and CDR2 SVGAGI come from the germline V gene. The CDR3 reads CASSLKGPYSNQPQHF. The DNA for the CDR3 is TGTGCCAGCAGTTTGAAGGGCCCTTATAGCAATCAGCCCCAGCATTTT.

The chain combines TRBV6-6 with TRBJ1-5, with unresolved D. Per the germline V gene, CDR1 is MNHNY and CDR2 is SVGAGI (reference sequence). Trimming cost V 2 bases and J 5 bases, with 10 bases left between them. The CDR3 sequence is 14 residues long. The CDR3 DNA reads TGTGCCAGCAGTTACAGTATTGAAGATCAGCCCCAGCATTTT. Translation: CASSYSIEDQPQHF.

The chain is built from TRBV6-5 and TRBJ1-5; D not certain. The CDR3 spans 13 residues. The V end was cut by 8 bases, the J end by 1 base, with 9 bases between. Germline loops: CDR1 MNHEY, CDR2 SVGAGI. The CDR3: CASGPYSNQPQHF. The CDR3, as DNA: TGTGCCAGCGGCCCATACAGCAATCAGCCCCAGCATTTT.

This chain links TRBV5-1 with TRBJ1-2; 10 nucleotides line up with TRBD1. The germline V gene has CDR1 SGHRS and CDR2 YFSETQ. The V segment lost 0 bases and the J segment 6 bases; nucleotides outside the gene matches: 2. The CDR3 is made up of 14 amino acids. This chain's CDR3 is CASSLGGQGDGYTF. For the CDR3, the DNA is TGCGCCAGCAGCTTGGGAGGACAGGGGGATGGCTACACCTTC.

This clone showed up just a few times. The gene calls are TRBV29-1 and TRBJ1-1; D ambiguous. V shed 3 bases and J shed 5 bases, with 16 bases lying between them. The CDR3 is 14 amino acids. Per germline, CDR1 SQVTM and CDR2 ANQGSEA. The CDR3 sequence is CSVDSGRRGTEAFF. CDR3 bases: TGCAGCGTTGATTCCGGTCGCAGAGGGACTGAAGCTTTCTTT.

The CDR3 nucleotides are TGCAGTGCTAGAGCGAGCACTGAAGCTTTCTTT. It is translated as CSARASTEAFF. The V and J genes are TRBV20-1 and TRBJ1-1; D gene unclear. Germline assignment: CDR1 DFQATT and CDR2 SNEGSKA (reference sequence). Trimming removed 1 base at V and 4 bases at J, with 4 bases between. The CDR3 totals 11 residues.

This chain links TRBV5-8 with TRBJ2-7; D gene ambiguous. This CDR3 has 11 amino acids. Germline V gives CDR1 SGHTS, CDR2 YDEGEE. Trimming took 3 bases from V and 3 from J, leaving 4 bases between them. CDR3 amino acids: CASSSVYEQYF. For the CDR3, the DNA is TGTGCCAGCAGCTCCGTCTACGAGCAGTACTTC. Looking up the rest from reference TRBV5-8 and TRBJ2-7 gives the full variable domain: EAGVTQSPTHLIKTRGQQATLRCSPISGHTSVYWYQQALGLGLQFLLWYDEGEERNRGNFPPRFSGRQFPNYSSELNVNALELEDSALYLCASSSVYEQYFGPGTRLTVT.

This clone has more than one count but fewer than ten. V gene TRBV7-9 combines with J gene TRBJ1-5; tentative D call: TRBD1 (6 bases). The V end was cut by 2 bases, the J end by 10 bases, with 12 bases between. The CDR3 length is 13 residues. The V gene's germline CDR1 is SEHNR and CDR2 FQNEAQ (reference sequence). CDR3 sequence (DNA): TGTGCCAGCAGCTTAACAGGGCCCACACCCCAGCATTTT. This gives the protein CASSLTGPTPQHF.

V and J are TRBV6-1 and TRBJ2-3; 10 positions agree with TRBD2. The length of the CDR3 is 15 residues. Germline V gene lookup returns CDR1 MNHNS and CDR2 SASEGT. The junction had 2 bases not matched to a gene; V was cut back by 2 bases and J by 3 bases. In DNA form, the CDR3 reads TGTGCCAGCAGTGAACTAGCGGGAGAAACAGATACGCAGTATTTT. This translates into CASSELAGETDTQYF.

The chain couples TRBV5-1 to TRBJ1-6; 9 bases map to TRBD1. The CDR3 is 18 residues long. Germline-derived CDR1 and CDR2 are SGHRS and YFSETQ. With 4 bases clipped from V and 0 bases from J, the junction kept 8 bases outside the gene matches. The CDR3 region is CASSPFGTGSSYNSPLHF. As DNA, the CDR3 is TGCGCCAGCAGCCCATTCGGGACAGGGAGCTCCTATAATTCACCCCTCCACTTT.

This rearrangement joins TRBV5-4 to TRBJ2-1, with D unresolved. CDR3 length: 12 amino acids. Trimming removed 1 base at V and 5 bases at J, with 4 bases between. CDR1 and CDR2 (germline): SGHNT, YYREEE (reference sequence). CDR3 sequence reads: CASSLPNNEQFF. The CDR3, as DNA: TGTGCCAGCAGCTTGCCTAACAATGAGCAGTTCTTC.

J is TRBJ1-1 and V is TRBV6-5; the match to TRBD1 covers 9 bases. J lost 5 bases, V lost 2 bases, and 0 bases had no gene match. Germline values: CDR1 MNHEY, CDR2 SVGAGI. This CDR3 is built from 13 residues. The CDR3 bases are TGTGCCAGCAGTTACGGGACAGGGACTGAAGCTTTCTTT. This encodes CASSYGTGTEAFF.

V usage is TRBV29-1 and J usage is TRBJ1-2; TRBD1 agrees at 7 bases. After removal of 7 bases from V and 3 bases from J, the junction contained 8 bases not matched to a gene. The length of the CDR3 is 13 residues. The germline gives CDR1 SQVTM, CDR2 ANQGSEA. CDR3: CSDFTGTDYGYTF. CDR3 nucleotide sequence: TGCAGCGACTTTACCGGGACAGACTATGGCTACACCTTC.

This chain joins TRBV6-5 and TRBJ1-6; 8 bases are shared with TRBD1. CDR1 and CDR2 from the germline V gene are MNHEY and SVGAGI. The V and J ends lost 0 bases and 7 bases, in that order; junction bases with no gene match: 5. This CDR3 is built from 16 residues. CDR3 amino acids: CASSYSYRGRNSPLHF. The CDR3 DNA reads TGTGCCAGCAGTTACTCCTACAGGGGGAGGAATTCACCCCTCCACTTT.

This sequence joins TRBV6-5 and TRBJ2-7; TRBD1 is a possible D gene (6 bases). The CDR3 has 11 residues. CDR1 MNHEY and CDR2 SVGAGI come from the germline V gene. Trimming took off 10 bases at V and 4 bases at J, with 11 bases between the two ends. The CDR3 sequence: CATTRGYEQYF. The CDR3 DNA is TGTGCCACCACTAGGGGGTACGAGCAGTACTTC.

CDR3 region: CAWSAGGANEKLFF. The CDR3 nucleotides are TGTGCCTGGAGTGCGGGGGGAGCTAATGAAAAACTGTTTTTT. This chain joins TRBV30 and TRBJ1-4; D may be TRBD1 (5 bases). The V gene lost 1 base and the J gene lost 3 bases, with 9 bases spanning the gap. CDR1 is GTSNPN and CDR2 is SVGIG in the germline V gene (reference sequence). CDR3 length equals 14 residues.